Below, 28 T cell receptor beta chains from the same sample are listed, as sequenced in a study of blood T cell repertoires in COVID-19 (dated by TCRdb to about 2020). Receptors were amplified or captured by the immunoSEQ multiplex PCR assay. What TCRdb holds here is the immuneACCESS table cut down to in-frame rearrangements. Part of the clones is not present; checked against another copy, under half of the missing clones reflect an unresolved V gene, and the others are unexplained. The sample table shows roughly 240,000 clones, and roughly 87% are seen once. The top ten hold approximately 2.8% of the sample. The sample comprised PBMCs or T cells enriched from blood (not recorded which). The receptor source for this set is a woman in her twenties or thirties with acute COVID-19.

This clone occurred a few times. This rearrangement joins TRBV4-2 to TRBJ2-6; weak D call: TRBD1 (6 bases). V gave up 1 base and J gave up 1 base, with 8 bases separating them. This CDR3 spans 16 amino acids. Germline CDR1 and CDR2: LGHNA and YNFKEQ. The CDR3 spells CASSQVGGSGANVLTF. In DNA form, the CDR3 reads TGTGCCAGCAGCCAAGTAGGGGGTTCTGGGGCCAACGTCCTGACTTTC.

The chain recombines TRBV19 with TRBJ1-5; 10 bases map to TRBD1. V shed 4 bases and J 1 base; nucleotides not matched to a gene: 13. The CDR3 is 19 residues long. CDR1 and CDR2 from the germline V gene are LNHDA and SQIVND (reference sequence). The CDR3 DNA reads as TGTGCCAGTAGTAGAGACCGGGACAGGGGATTCGGGAGCAATCAGCCCCAGCATTTT. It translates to CASSRDRDRGFGSNQPQHF.

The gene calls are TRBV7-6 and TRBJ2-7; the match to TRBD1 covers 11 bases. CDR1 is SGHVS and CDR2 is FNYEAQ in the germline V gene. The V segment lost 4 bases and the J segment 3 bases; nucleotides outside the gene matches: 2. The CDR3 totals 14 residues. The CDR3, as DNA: TGTGCCAGCAGCTCCGGGACAGGGGGCTACGAGCAGTACTTC. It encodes CASSSGTGGYEQYF.

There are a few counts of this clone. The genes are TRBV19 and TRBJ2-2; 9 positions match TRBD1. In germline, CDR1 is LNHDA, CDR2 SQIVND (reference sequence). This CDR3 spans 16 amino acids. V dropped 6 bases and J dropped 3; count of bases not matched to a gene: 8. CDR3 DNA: TGTGCCAGTAGCCGAACACAGGGGGCATACACCGGGGAGCTGTTTTTT. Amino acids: CASSRTQGAYTGELFF.

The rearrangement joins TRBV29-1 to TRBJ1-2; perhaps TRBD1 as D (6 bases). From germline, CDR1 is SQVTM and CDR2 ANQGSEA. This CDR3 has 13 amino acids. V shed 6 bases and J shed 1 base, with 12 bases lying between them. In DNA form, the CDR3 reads TGCAGCGTGAGGACAGCGTATAACTATGGCTACACCTTC. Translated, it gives CSVRTAYNYGYTF.

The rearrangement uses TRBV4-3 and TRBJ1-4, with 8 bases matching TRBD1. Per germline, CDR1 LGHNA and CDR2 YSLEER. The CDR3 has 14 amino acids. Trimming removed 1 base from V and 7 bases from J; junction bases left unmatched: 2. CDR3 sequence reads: CASSQAQGGEKLFF. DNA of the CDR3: TGCGCCAGCAGCCAAGCACAGGGGGGTGAAAAACTGTTTTTT.

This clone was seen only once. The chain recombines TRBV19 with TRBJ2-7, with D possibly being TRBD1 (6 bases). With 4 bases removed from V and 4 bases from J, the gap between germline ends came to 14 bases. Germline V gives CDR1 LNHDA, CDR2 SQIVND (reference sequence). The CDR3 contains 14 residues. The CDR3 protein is CASSRGRGGYEQYF. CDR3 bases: TGTGCCAGTAGTAGAGGCAGGGGCGGTTACGAGCAGTACTTC. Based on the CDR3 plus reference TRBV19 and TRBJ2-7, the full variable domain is DGGITQSPKYLFRKEGQNVTLSCEQNLNHDAMYWYRQDPGQGLRLIYYSQIVNDFQKGDIAEGYSVSREKKESFPLTVTSAQKNPTAFYLCASSRGRGGYEQYFGPGTRLTVT.

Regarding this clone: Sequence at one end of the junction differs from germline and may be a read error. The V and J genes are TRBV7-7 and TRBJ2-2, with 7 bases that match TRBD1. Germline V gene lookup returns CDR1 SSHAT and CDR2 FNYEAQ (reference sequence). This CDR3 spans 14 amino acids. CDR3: CASSLQQGTGELFF. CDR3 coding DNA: TGTGCTAGCAGCTTACAACAGGGGACCGGGGAGCTGTTTTTT.

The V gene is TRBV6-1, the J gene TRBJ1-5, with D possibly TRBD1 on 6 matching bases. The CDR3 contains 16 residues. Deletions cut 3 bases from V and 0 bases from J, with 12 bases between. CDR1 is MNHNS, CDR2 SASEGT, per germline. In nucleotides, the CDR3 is TGTGCCAGCAGTGATAACAGGGAGCATAGCAATCAGCCCCAGCATTTT. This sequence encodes CASSDNREHSNQPQHF.

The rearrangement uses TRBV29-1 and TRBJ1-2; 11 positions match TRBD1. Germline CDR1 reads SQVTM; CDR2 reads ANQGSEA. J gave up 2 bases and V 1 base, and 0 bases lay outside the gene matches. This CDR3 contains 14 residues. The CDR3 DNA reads TGCAGCGTTGAAGGGGACAGGGGGAACTATGGCTACACCTTC. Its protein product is CSVEGDRGNYGYTF. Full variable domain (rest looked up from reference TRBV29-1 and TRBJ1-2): SAVISQKPSRDICQRGTSLTIQCQVDSQVTMMFWYRQQPGQSLTLIATANQGSEATYESGFVIDKFPISRPNLTFSTLTVSNMSPEDSSIYLCSVEGDRGNYGYTFGSGTRLTVV.

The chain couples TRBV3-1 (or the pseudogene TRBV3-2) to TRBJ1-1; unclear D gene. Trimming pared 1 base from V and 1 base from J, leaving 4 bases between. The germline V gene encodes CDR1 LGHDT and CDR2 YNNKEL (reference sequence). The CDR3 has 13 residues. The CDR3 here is CASSQVRNTEAFF. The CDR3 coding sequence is TGTGCCAGCAGCCAAGTTAGGAACACTGAAGCTTTCTTT.

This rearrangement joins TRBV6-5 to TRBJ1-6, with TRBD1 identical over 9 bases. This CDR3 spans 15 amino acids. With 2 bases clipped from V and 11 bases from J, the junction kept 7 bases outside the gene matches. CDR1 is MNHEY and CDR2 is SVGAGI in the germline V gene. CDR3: CASSYQDRGRAPLHF. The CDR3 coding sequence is TGTGCCAGCAGTTACCAGGACAGGGGACGAGCACCCCTCCACTTT.

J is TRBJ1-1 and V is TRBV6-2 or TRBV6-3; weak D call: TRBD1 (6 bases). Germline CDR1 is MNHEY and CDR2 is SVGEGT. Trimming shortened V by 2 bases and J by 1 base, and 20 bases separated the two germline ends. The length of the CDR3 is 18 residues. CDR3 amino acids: CASSYLDPGDMRNTEAFF. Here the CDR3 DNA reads TGTGCCAGCAGTTACCTAGACCCAGGGGACATGCGGAACACTGAAGCTTTCTTT.

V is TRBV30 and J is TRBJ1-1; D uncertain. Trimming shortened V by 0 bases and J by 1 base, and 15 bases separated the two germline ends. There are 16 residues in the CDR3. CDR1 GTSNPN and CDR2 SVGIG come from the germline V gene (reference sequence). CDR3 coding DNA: TGTGCCTGGAGTGTATCTTTGTACCAGGCGAACACTGAAGCTTTCTTT. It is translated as CAWSVSLYQANTEAFF. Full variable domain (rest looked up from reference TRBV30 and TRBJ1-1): SQTIHQWPATLVQPVGSPLSLECTVEGTSNPNLYWYRQAAGRGLQLLFYSVGIGQISSEVPQNLSASRPQDRQFILSSKKLLLSDSGFYLCAWSVSLYQANTEAFFGQGTRLTVV.

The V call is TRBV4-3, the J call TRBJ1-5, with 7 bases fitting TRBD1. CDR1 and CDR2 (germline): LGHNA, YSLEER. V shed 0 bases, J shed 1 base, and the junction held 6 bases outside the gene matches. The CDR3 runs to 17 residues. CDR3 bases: TGCGCCAGCAGCCAAGAAAGGGGGCGCTTCAGCAATCAGCCCCAGCATTTT. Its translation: CASSQERGRFSNQPQHF.

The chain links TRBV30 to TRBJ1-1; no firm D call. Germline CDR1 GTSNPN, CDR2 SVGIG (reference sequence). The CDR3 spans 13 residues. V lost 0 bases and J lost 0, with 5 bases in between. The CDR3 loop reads CAWSVHVNTEAFF. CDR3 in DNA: TGTGCCTGGAGTGTACACGTGAACACTGAAGCTTTCTTT.

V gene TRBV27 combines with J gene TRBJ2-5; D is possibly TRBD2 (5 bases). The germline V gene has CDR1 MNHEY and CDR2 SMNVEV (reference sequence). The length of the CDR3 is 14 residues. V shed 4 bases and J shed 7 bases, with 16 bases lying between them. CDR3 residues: CASSSGIQWGTQYF. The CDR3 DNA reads TGTGCCAGCAGTTCGGGAATACAATGGGGGACCCAGTACTTC.

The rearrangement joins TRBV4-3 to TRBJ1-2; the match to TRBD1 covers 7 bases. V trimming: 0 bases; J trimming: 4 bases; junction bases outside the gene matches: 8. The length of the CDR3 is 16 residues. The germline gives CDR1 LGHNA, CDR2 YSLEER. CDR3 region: CASSQDNLDRLYGYTF. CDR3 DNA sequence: TGCGCCAGCAGCCAAGATAACCTGGACAGGCTCTATGGCTACACCTTC.

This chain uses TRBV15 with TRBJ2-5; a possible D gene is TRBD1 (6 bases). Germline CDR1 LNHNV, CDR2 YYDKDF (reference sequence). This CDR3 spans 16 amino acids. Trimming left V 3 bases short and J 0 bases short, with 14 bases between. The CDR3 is CATSRTGQPYQETQYF. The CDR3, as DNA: TGTGCCACCAGCAGGACTGGACAGCCGTACCAAGAGACCCAGTACTTC.

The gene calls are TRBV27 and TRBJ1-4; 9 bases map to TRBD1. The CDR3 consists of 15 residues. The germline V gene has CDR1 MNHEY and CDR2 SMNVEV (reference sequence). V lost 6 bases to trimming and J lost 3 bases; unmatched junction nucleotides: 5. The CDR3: CASRQGAGSNEKLFF. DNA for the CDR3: TGTGCCAGCAGACAGGGGGCTGGATCTAATGAAAAACTGTTTTTT.

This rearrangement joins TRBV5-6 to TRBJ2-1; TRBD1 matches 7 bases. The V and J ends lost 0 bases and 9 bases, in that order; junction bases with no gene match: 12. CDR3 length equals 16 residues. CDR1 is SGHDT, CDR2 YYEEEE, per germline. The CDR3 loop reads CASSLGPPTGTGEQFF. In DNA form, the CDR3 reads TGTGCCAGCAGCTTGGGGCCCCCGACAGGGACGGGTGAGCAGTTCTTC.

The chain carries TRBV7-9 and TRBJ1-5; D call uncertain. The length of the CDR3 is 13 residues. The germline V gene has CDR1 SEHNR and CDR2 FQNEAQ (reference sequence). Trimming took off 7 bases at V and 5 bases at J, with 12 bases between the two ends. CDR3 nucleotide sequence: TGTGCCAGCAACGACGGGCGGGATCAGCCCCAGCATTTT. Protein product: CASNDGRDQPQHF.

The CDR3 region has the DNA TGTGCCAGCAGCTTAACAGGGACGGCGACTGAAGCTTTCTTT. Amino acid sequence: CASSLTGTATEAFF. The rearrangement joins TRBV11-3 to TRBJ1-1; tentatively, D is TRBD1 (6 bases). Germline CDR1 is SGHNT and CDR2 is YENEEA. The CDR3 has 14 residues. Trimming cost V 2 bases and J 5 bases, with 12 bases left between them.

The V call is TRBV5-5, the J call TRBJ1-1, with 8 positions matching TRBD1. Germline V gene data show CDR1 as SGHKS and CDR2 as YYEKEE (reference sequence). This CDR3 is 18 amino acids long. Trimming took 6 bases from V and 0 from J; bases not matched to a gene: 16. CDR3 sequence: CASTQGVDLLILNTEAFF. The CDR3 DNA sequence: TGTGCCAGCACACAGGGGGTGGATCTCCTAATACTGAACACTGAAGCTTTCTTT.

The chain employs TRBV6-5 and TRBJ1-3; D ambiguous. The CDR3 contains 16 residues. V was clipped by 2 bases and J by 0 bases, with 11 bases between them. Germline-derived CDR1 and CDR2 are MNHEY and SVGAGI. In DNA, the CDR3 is TGTGCCAGCAGTTACAGCACAGATAACTCTGGAAACACCATATATTTT. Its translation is CASSYSTDNSGNTIYF.

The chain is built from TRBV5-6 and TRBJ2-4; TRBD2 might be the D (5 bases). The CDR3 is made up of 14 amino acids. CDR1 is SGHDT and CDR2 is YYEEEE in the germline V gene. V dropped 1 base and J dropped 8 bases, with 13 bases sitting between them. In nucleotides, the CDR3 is TGTGCCAGCAGCTTGTCTCGGGGTTTGGACATTCAGTACTTC. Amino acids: CASSLSRGLDIQYF. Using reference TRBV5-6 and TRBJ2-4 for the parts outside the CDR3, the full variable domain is DAGVTQSPTHLIKTRGQQVTLRCSPKSGHDTVSWYQQALGQGPQFIFQYYEEEERQRGNFPDRFSGHQFPNYSSELNVNALLLGDSALYLCASSLSRGLDIQYFGAGTRLSVL.

Written as DNA, the CDR3 is TGTGCCAGCAGTTACTCGGATAGCGGAGATAAAGAGACCCAGTACTTC. This encodes CASSYSDSGDKETQYF. J is TRBJ2-5 and V is TRBV6-2 or TRBV6-3; weak D call: TRBD2 (6 bases). Germline values: CDR1 MNHEY, CDR2 SVGEGT. The CDR3 has 16 residues. V lost 0 bases and J lost 3, with 14 bases in between.

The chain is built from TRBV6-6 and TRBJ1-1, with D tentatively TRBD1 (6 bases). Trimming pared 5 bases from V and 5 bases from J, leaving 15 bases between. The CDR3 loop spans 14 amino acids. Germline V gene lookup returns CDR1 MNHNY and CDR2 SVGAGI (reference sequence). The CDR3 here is CASSPQGSETEAFF. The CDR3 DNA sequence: TGTGCCAGCAGTCCCCAGGGGAGTGAGACTGAAGCTTTCTTT.